This T cell receptor beta chain emerged from a study of cytomegalovirus exposure and HLA in healthy donors. Profiled with immunoSEQ multiplex PCR; TCRdb holds only in-frame clones, not every one. This table has 160,000 or so clones, 70% to 90% appearing once. CDR3 length equals 17 residues. V was pared by 2 bases and J by 8 bases, with 11 bases of the junction left unmatched. Germline V gene sequence: CDR1 SNHLY, CDR2 FYNNEI. In the case of this clone: The antigen remains undetermined.

General study findings and limits: As was reported, the classifier diagnosed cytomegalovirus status with high specificity and sensitivity. The finding came from a later analysis; first-cohort TCR clusters tended to co-occur in the 90 to 150 validation repertoires.

The chain is built from TRBV2 and TRBJ2-1, with TRBD2 identical over 11 bases. The receptor was derived from a man aged 18 to 30 in good health and CMV-seronegative. Source material: PBMCs. CDR3: CASSEIVELAGEDEQFF. CDR3 bases: TGTGCCAGCAGTGAAATAGTGGAACTAGCGGGAGAGGATGAGCAGTTCTTC.